One sample yielded the 30 T cell receptor beta chains listed below, sequenced in a study of T cell responses to AZD1222 COVID-19 vaccine (dated by TCRdb to the early 2020s). Library creation used the immunoSEQ multiplex PCR assay. Entries here come from immuneACCESS through TCRdb and include only in-frame sequences with V and J called. Some clones fail to appear in such tables; in the studies checked, an unresolved V gene covers under half of the shortfall, and the cause of the remainder is unknown. The sample table holds 95,000 to 150,000 clones, of which 88% were seen once. 3.5% to 4.5% of the sample is held by the ten biggest clonotypes. The time point tag for this specimen amounts to: baseline before first vaccination. The source was peripheral blood, collected on day 0 of AZD1222 vaccination. These receptors all stem from an adult in good health.

The genes are TRBV12-3 or TRBV12-4 and TRBJ1-5; 8 bases map to TRBD1. The CDR3 has 13 amino acids. J was trimmed by 8 bases and V by 5 bases; bases with no gene match: 5. CDR3 loop: CASSPGQGEPQHF. CDR3 nucleotides: TGTGCCAGCAGTCCCGGACAGGGTGAGCCCCAGCATTTT.

The genes are TRBV2 and TRBJ2-3; 7 nucleotides match TRBD1. Per germline, CDR1 SNHLY and CDR2 FYNNEI. This CDR3 comprises 13 residues. V gave up 8 bases and J gave up 4 bases; unmatched junction bases: 6. The CDR3 DNA reads TGTGCCAGCGAGGAAACAGGGGCAGATACGCAGTATTTT. Residues: CASEETGADTQYF.

This chain connects TRBV5-1 to TRBJ1-3; D ambiguous. Trimming took off 4 bases at V and 3 bases at J, with 11 bases between the two ends. This CDR3 is built from 14 residues. Germline V gene data show CDR1 as SGHRS and CDR2 as YFSETQ. This CDR3 is CASSAYSGGNTIYF. CDR3 nucleotide sequence: TGCGCCAGCAGCGCGTACAGCGGTGGAAACACCATATATTTT.

This clone was seen a few times. The CDR3 spells CASSQVLGLYDTQYF. The CDR3 coding sequence is TGCGCCAGCAGCCAAGTTTTGGGGTTGTATGATACGCAGTATTTT. The V and J genes are TRBV4-1 and TRBJ2-3; D gene uncertain. Trimming shortened V by 1 base and J by 6 bases, and 14 bases separated the two germline ends. This CDR3 is built from 15 residues. Germline lookup yields CDR1 MGHRA and CDR2 YSYEKL.

This clone has just one count. This chain links TRBV10-3 with TRBJ1-2, with 8 nucleotides matching TRBD1. The V and J ends lost 6 bases and 6 bases, in that order; junction bases with no gene match: 12. CDR1 and CDR2 from the germline V gene are ENHRY and SYGVKD. The length of the CDR3 is 15 residues. In DNA, the CDR3 is TGTGCCATCAGGGCCCCCACCGGGACAGGTAATGGCTACACCTTC. Residues: CAIRAPTGTGNGYTF.

The V call is TRBV4-1, the J call TRBJ2-7; 8 nucleotides agree with TRBD2. Germline V CDR1 and CDR2: MGHRA, YSYEKL. This CDR3 contains 16 residues. After removal of 5 bases from V and 3 bases from J, the junction contained 12 bases not matched to a gene. CDR3 bases: TGCGCCAGCAGCGAGCGACGTAGCGGGAACTTCTACGAGCAGTACTTC. Encoded protein: CASSERRSGNFYEQYF.

This clone was counted a single time. The V call is TRBV11-1, the J call TRBJ2-3; no reliable D call. With 2 bases removed from V and 2 bases from J, the gap between germline ends came to 11 bases. CDR1 is SGHAT, CDR2 FQDESV, per germline (reference sequence). CDR3 size: 15 residues. For the CDR3, the DNA is TGTGCCAGCAGCTTATCTCTAGTCCTCACAGATACGCAGTATTTT. Amino acids: CASSLSLVLTDTQYF. The full variable domain, in which reference TRBV11-1 and TRBJ2-3 provide the parts outside the CDR3, is EAEVAQSPRYKITEKSQAVAFWCDPISGHATLYWYRQILGQGPELLVQFQDESVVDDSQLPKDRFSAERLKGVDSTLKIQPAELGDSAMYLCASSLSLVLTDTQYFGPGTRLTVL.

This chain connects TRBV19 to TRBJ2-5, with a possible D match to TRBD2 (7 bases). CDR1 LNHDA and CDR2 SQIVND come from the germline V gene (reference sequence). There are 16 residues in the CDR3. V lost 10 bases to trimming and J lost 3 bases, with 24 bases between them. The CDR3 here is CATKIRTGGREETQYF. CDR3 DNA: TGTGCCACCAAGATTCGGACGGGGGGCCGAGAAGAGACCCAGTACTTC.

The chain carries TRBV9 and TRBJ1-1; D possibly corresponds to TRBD1 (5 bases). This CDR3 spans 13 amino acids. The V and J ends lost 4 bases and 5 bases respectively, with 12 bases between them. Germline loops: CDR1 SGDLS, CDR2 YYNGEE. This chain's CDR3 is CASSPRPGTEAFF. CDR3 sequence (DNA): TGTGCCAGCAGCCCCCGACCAGGGACTGAAGCTTTCTTT.

The V gene is TRBV12-3 or TRBV12-4, the J gene TRBJ2-1; D is ambiguous. CDR3 length: 12 amino acids. V dropped 6 bases and J dropped 7 bases, with 10 bases sitting between them. The CDR3 loop reads CASSYAGNEQFF. CDR3 DNA sequence: TGTGCCAGCAGCTACGCCGGGAATGAGCAGTTCTTC.

The V and J genes are TRBV29-1 and TRBJ2-2; 12 nucleotides match TRBD1. CDR1 SQVTM and CDR2 ANQGSEA come from the germline V gene. This CDR3 is built from 16 residues. J gave up 4 bases and V 4 bases, and 7 bases lay outside the gene matches. The CDR3 spells CSVAPGQGAGTGELFF. DNA of the CDR3: TGCAGCGTTGCCCCGGGACAGGGGGCGGGCACCGGGGAGCTGTTTTTT.

The J gene is TRBJ1-2, the V gene TRBV5-6; D uncertain. V shed 4 bases and J shed 1 base, with 11 bases lying between them. This CDR3 spans 14 amino acids. Germline V gene data show CDR1 as SGHDT and CDR2 as YYEEEE. The CDR3 DNA reads TGTGCCAGCAGCCAACCCGACCTTAACTATGGCTACACCTTC. It encodes CASSQPDLNYGYTF.

The chain couples TRBV12-5 to TRBJ2-7; TRBD1 is a possible D gene (6 bases). Germline V gene sequence: CDR1 LGHNT, CDR2 FRNRAP. The CDR3 sequence is 12 residues long. With 7 bases removed from V and 7 bases from J, the gap between germline ends came to 14 bases. The CDR3 sequence: CASAAGALEQYF. The CDR3 nucleotides read TGTGCTAGTGCCGCAGGGGCCCTGGAGCAGTACTTC.

The V call is TRBV6-6, the J call TRBJ1-6; D ambiguous. CDR3 size: 19 residues. CDR1 is MNHNY, CDR2 SVGAGI, per germline (reference sequence). Trimming stripped 6 bases from V and 0 bases from J, with 21 bases between. CDR3 in amino acids: CASSSLPRRHSSYNSPLHF. The DNA of the CDR3 is TGTGCCAGCAGCTCCCTCCCCCGGCGGCATAGCTCCTATAATTCACCCCTCCACTTT.

The chain carries TRBV7-8 and TRBJ1-1; D remains unclear. CDR3 length: 15 residues. Germline values: CDR1 SGHVS, CDR2 FQNEAQ. V was trimmed by 1 base and J by 2 bases, leaving 11 bases between them. The CDR3 bases are TGTGCCAGCAGCTTAGAGGTCGGGGATAACACTGAAGCTTTCTTT. Its protein is CASSLEVGDNTEAFF.

This clone was detected once. The V call is TRBV5-8, the J call TRBJ2-3, with 13 bases fitting TRBD2. The J segment lost 2 bases and the V segment lost 2 bases, leaving 5 bases of the junction unmatched. The germline CDR1 and CDR2 sequences are SGHTS and YDEGEE. CDR3 length: 17 amino acids. CDR3 coding DNA: TGTGCCAGCAGCTTTTGGACTAGCGGGGGTGACACAGATACGCAGTATTTT. Translating it yields CASSFWTSGGDTDTQYF. Drawing the rest from reference TRBV5-8 and TRBJ2-3, the complete variable domain is EAGVTQSPTHLIKTRGQQATLRCSPISGHTSVYWYQQALGLGLQFLLWYDEGEERNRGNFPPRFSGRQFPNYSSELNVNALELEDSALYLCASSFWTSGGDTDTQYFGPGTRLTVL.

The count of this clone is one. CDR3 residues: CASSRQSLVDTQYF. CDR3 in DNA: TGTGCCAGCAGCCGTCAGAGTCTAGTCGATACGCAGTATTTT. The chain links TRBV11-2 to TRBJ2-3; no clear D gene. V was cut by 5 bases and J by 6 bases, with 15 bases left in between. The CDR3 covers 14 residues. Looked up from germline, CDR1 is SGHAT and CDR2 is FQNNGV.

This clone was counted a few times. The rearrangement uses TRBV14 and TRBJ2-3; D is possibly TRBD2 (5 bases). Trimming pared 4 bases from V and 3 bases from J, leaving 14 bases between. From germline, CDR1 is SGHDN and CDR2 FVKESK. CDR3 length: 15 amino acids. The CDR3 spells CASSLRIRGTDTQYF. CDR3 nucleotides: TGTGCCAGCAGCCTGCGCATTAGAGGGACAGATACGCAGTATTTT.

This chain joins TRBV5-1 and TRBJ2-2, with 10 bases that match TRBD2. Germline CDR1 SGHRS, CDR2 YFSETQ. CDR3 length: 18 residues. With V trimmed by 0 bases and J by 1 base, 6 bases remained unmatched. Here the CDR3 DNA reads TGCGCCAGCAGCTTGGTCCTAGCGGGGGCCCGGAACACCGGGGAGCTGTTTTTT. It codes for CASSLVLAGARNTGELFF. The full variable domain, rest sourced from reference TRBV5-1 and TRBJ2-2, is KAGVTQTPRYLIKTRGQQVTLSCSPISGHRSVSWYQQTPGQGLQFLFEYFSETQRNKGNFPGRFSGRQFSNSRSEMNVSTLELGDSALYLCASSLVLAGARNTGELFFGEGSRLTVL.

The gene calls are TRBV6-4 and TRBJ1-2; D is unresolved. CDR1 and CDR2 from the germline V gene are MRHNA and SNTAGT. Deletions cut 3 bases from V and 1 base from J, with 12 bases between. The CDR3 sequence is 15 residues long. The CDR3 reads CASSELWGSNYGYTF. CDR3 nucleotides: TGTGCCAGCAGTGAGCTCTGGGGAAGTAACTATGGCTACACCTTC.

The chain has TRBV23-1 and TRBJ1-1; no firm D call. TRBV23-1 is marked as an open reading frame, function uncertain. V was cut by 0 bases and J by 7 bases, with 12 bases left in between. The CDR3 totals 14 residues. In nucleotides, the CDR3 is TGCGCCAGCAGTCAATCCAGCCGGCGGAATGAAGCTTTCTTT. It specifies CASSQSSRRNEAFF.

The genes are TRBV6-2 or TRBV6-3 and TRBJ2-7; perhaps TRBD1 as D (6 bases). From germline, CDR1 is MNHEY and CDR2 SVGEGT. The CDR3 is made up of 17 amino acids. V was shortened by 6 bases and J by 0 bases, with 21 bases between the two germline ends. CDR3 in DNA: TGTGCCAGCAGCCGAATCTCGACAGGACTTTCCTCCTACGAGCAGTACTTC. Translated: CASSRISTGLSSYEQYF.

The chain employs TRBV7-8 and TRBJ1-5; the D is unclear. V shed 0 bases and J shed 6 bases, with 9 bases lying between them. CDR1 SGHVS and CDR2 FQNEAQ come from the germline V gene. The CDR3 is 14 amino acids. The CDR3 region is CASSLAAISQPQHF. The CDR3 DNA follows: TGTGCCAGCAGCTTAGCGGCGATCTCTCAGCCCCAGCATTTT.

The chain is built from TRBV18 and TRBJ1-1; 7 nucleotides align to TRBD1. Germline CDR1 KGHSH, CDR2 LQKENI. J gave up 3 bases and V 3 bases, and 7 bases lay outside the gene matches. The length of the CDR3 is 15 residues. CDR3 amino acids: CASSPMTGRDTEAFF. The CDR3 DNA sequence: TGTGCCAGCTCACCCATGACAGGGAGGGACACTGAAGCTTTCTTT.

The chain uses TRBV5-5 and TRBJ2-5; D is possibly TRBD1 (6 bases). The CDR3 has 16 amino acids. V was trimmed by 6 bases and J by 1 base, leaving 19 bases between them. The germline CDR1 and CDR2 sequences are SGHKS and YYEKEE (reference sequence). CDR3 amino acids: CASTPWDNSPQETQYF. The CDR3 region has the DNA TGTGCCAGCACCCCCTGGGACAACTCCCCCCAAGAGACCCAGTACTTC.

The chain is built from TRBV19 and TRBJ1-5; weak D call: TRBD1 (5 bases). Between the trimmed V and J ends, which lost 9 bases and 9 bases, there was a span of 15 bases. Germline values: CDR1 LNHDA, CDR2 SQIVND (reference sequence). The CDR3 extends over 12 amino acids. This CDR3 is CASGTGGTPQHF. In DNA form, the CDR3 reads TGTGCCAGCGGGACGGGGGGTACGCCCCAGCATTTT.

The rearrangement uses TRBV24-1 and TRBJ2-1, with TRBD2 as a possible D gene (6 bases). Trimming removed 6 bases at V and 7 bases at J, with 6 bases between. Germline V gene sequence: CDR1 KGHDR, CDR2 SFDVKD. The CDR3 loop spans 11 amino acids. The chain's CDR3 is CATSRGNEQFF. The CDR3 nucleotides read TGTGCCACCAGTCGGGGGAATGAGCAGTTCTTC.

This chain links TRBV6-4 with TRBJ2-2; TRBD1 aligns across 8 bases. J gave up 6 bases and V 7 bases, and 7 bases lay outside the gene matches. In germline, CDR1 is MRHNA, CDR2 SNTAGT. CDR3 length: 14 amino acids. The DNA of the CDR3 is TGTGCCAGCAAAGGGACAGGAAAAGCCGGGGAGCTGTTTTTT. It encodes CASKGTGKAGELFF.

As for this clone: At the DNA level, this CDR3 is encoded by other sequences in the same sample as well. CDR3 sequence: CASRIREYSNQPQHF. CDR3 nucleotides: TGTGCCAGCAGAATACGGGAGTATAGCAATCAGCCCCAGCATTTT. The chain uses TRBV6-5 and TRBJ1-5; D ambiguous. CDR1 is MNHEY and CDR2 is SVGAGI in the germline V gene. This CDR3 has 15 residues. V was cut by 6 bases and J by 0 bases, with 12 bases left in between.

The rearrangement links TRBV5-1 to TRBJ2-7, with TRBD2 matching over 8 bases. V gave up 0 bases and J gave up 4 bases; unmatched junction bases: 9. The CDR3 runs 16 residues. CDR1 is SGHRS, CDR2 YFSETQ, per germline. This CDR3 is CASSLAAGGGEYEQYF. The CDR3 DNA reads TGCGCCAGCAGCTTGGCCGCGGGAGGAGGCGAATACGAGCAGTACTTC.